The 31 T cell receptor beta chains listed next were all sequenced from one sample in a study of regulatory T cells in long-lasting Graves disease. The time point was: newly diagnosed GD, antithyroid drugs for less than 3 months. TCR sequences were obtained from RNA taken from PBMCs. Investigators prepared the TCR beta libraries by applying iRepertoire HTBI primers and Arm-PCR of CDR3 regions. One entry per CDR3 protein results from TCRdb running MiXCR on the multiplex PCR reads. The sample has 400,000 to 500,000 distinct CDR3 sequences, roughly 15% seen once. These data were also filed under a second study, of T cells in Graves' hyperthyroidism and ophthalmopathy.

This material consisted of peripheral blood mononuclear cells (PBMCs), taken at new diagnosis, from a patient treated with antithyroid drugs. The receptors stem from a woman under 40 with Graves disease.

This clonotype occurred many times. V is TRBV7-9 and J is TRBJ2-7; the match to TRBD2 covers 8 bases. The germline gives CDR1 SEHNR, CDR2 FQNEAQ (reference sequence). The V and J ends lost 1 base and 6 bases, in that order; junction bases with no gene match: 8. This CDR3 has 15 residues. CDR3 loop: CASSLVVGRAGEQYF. For the CDR3, the DNA is TGTGCCAGCAGCTTAGTCGTCGGGAGGGCGGGCGAGCAGTACTTC.

This clonotype occurred a few times. The chain uses TRBV7-3 and TRBJ2-1; D is perhaps TRBD2 (5 bases). CDR1 and CDR2 from the germline V gene are SGHTA and FQGTGA. This CDR3 is 16 amino acids long. The germline V and J ends were trimmed by 1 base and 7 bases, with 17 bases remaining between them. CDR3 loop: CASSLSAGRGWNEQFF. Here the CDR3 DNA reads TGTGCCAGCAGCTTAAGTGCTGGGAGAGGATGGAATGAGCAGTTCTTC.

The table lists this clonotype with many counts. The chain combines TRBV6-2 or TRBV6-3 with TRBJ2-1, with D possibly matching TRBD1 (5 bases). V lost 7 bases and J 6 bases, leaving 10 bases between the germline ends. CDR1 MNHEY and CDR2 SVGEGT come from the germline V gene. The CDR3 contains 12 residues. As DNA, the CDR3 is TGTGCCAGCAAGGGGTATGGCAATGAGCAGTTCTTC. The encoded protein is CASKGYGNEQFF.

This clonotype was seen many times. The chain employs TRBV7-2 and TRBJ2-5, with D perhaps matching TRBD1 or TRBD2 (6 bases each). The CDR3 is 14 residues long. V was cut by 8 bases and J by 5 bases, with 18 bases left in between. Germline-derived CDR1 and CDR2 are SGHTA and FQGNSA. The CDR3 loop is CASGPYGGGETQYF. Here the CDR3 DNA reads TGTGCCAGCGGGCCGTACGGGGGCGGTGAGACCCAGTACTTC.

This clonotype was detected ten times or more. J is TRBJ1-1 and V is TRBV3-1; the D is unclear. Deletions cut 0 bases from V and 7 bases from J, with 12 bases between. Germline values: CDR1 LGHDT, CDR2 YNNKEL (reference sequence). The length of the CDR3 is 14 residues. The CDR3 nucleotides read TGTGCCAGCAGCCAAGATCTGATTGCAGTTGAAGCTTTCTTT. This codes for CASSQDLIAVEAFF.

This clonotype was detected a few times. The chain uses TRBV2 and TRBJ1-5; 7 bases agree with TRBD1. The CDR3 has 13 residues. V trimming: 6 bases; J trimming: 5 bases; junction bases outside the gene matches: 4. In germline, CDR1 is SNHLY, CDR2 FYNNEI. The chain's CDR3 is CASRKDRDQPQHF. In DNA, the CDR3 is TGTGCCAGCAGGAAAGACAGGGATCAGCCCCAGCATTTT.

This clonotype was seen repeatedly, ten times or more. This chain joins TRBV14 and TRBJ2-1, with 9 positions matching TRBD2. This CDR3 has 18 residues. Germline CDR1 SGHDN, CDR2 FVKESK. J gave up 8 bases and V 4 bases, and 18 bases lay outside the gene matches. The CDR3 loop is CASSPLGGRAGWMYEQFF. DNA for the CDR3: TGTGCCAGCAGCCCCTTAGGCGGGAGGGCCGGGTGGATGTATGAGCAGTTCTTC.

The chain links TRBV27 to TRBJ2-2; D could derive from TRBD1 or TRBD2 (5 bases each). CDR1 and CDR2 (germline): MNHEY, SMNVEV (reference sequence). The CDR3 extends over 17 amino acids. The V end was cut by 4 bases, the J end by 9 bases, with 24 bases between. The DNA of the CDR3 is TGTGCCAGCAGTTCCCGGGACCCCGGCGGCTATTCCAGGGAGCTGTTTTTT. Its protein is CASSSRDPGGYSRELFF.

This clonotype came up a few times. V usage is TRBV7-9 and J usage is TRBJ2-2, with a possible D match to TRBD2 (5 bases). Germline V gene data show CDR1 as SEHNR and CDR2 as FQNEAQ (reference sequence). This CDR3 spans 16 amino acids. The V and J ends lost 0 bases and 1 base respectively, with 9 bases between them. The DNA for the CDR3 is TGTGCCAGCAGCTTAGCGGACTTGGTGAACACCGGGGAGCTGTTTTTT. Its translation: CASSLADLVNTGELFF.

This clonotype was counted between two and nine times. The chain uses TRBV7-9 and TRBJ1-4; 10 bases line up with TRBD1. The CDR3 length is 16 residues. The J segment lost 6 bases and the V segment lost 5 bases, leaving 9 bases of the junction unmatched. Germline loops: CDR1 SEHNR, CDR2 FQNEAQ (reference sequence). CDR3 sequence: CASSPDDRGRDEKLFF. The CDR3, as DNA: TGTGCCAGCAGCCCCGACGACAGGGGGCGCGATGAAAAACTGTTTTTT.

This clonotype was counted only a few times. V usage is TRBV30 and J usage is TRBJ2-1, with 8 bases identical to TRBD2. Germline V lookup: CDR1 GTSNPN, CDR2 SVGIG (reference sequence). The J segment lost 0 bases and the V segment lost 2 bases, leaving 3 bases of the junction unmatched. This CDR3 is built from 15 residues. CDR3 region: CAWSFGTSSYNEQFF. CDR3 in DNA: TGTGCCTGGAGTTTCGGGACTAGCTCCTACAATGAGCAGTTCTTC.

The table lists this clonotype with many counts. The V and J genes are TRBV20-1 and TRBJ2-7, with D perhaps TRBD1 (6 bases). CDR3 length equals 13 residues. Germline V CDR1 and CDR2: DFQATT, SNEGSKA (reference sequence). Trimming pared 6 bases from V and 6 bases from J, leaving 18 bases between. CDR3 sequence reads: CSAWGPLQGEQYF. The CDR3 DNA is TGCAGTGCCTGGGGGCCACTTCAGGGCGAGCAGTACTTC.

The chain recombines TRBV11-3 with TRBJ1-5, with no clear D. The CDR3 spans 15 residues. Germline V lookup: CDR1 SGHNT, CDR2 YENEEA. The V end was cut by 3 bases, the J end by 5 bases, with 14 bases between. CDR3 sequence reads: CASSLIPSPHQPQHF. In DNA form, the CDR3 reads TGTGCCAGCAGCTTGATCCCCAGCCCCCATCAGCCCCAGCATTTT.

This clonotype was counted a single time. The likely explanation is a read error, given a far larger clone one base away. The rearrangement links TRBV2 to TRBJ1-1, with a weak D call TRBD1 (5 bases). Germline V lookup: CDR1 SNHLY, CDR2 FYNNEI. V was trimmed by 11 bases and J by 4 bases, leaving 23 bases between them. The CDR3 loop spans 15 amino acids. CDR3 sequence reads: CAGNLGEGWRTEAFF. CDR3 in DNA: TGTGCCGGCAATTTAGGGGAGGGGTGGCGCACTGAAGCTTTCTTT. Supplemented by reference TRBV2 and TRBJ1-1, the full variable domain reads EPEVTQTPSHQVTQMGQEVILRCVPISNHLYFYWYRQILGQKVEFLVSFYNNEISEKSEIFDDQFSVERPDGSNFTLKIRSTKLEDSAMYFCAGNLGEGWRTEAFFGQGTRLTVV.

This clonotype was seen many times. The chain uses TRBV6-2 or TRBV6-3 and TRBJ2-1, with 9 bases that match TRBD2. The CDR3 totals 18 residues. CDR1 MNHEY and CDR2 SVGEGT come from the germline V gene. Unmatched junction bases numbered 9, after V lost 1 base and J lost 2 bases. CDR3 loop: CASSYLWREGLPYNEQFF. In DNA, the CDR3 is TGTGCCAGCAGTTACTTGTGGCGGGAGGGTCTCCCCTACAATGAGCAGTTCTTC.

A few counts support this clonotype. The rearrangement links TRBV27 to TRBJ1-4, with TRBD1 as a possible D gene (5 bases). V lost 5 bases, J lost 8 bases, and 15 bases lay in between. The CDR3 is made up of 14 amino acids. The germline gives CDR1 MNHEY, CDR2 SMNVEV (reference sequence). CDR3 in DNA: TGTGCCAGCAGTCTCGGGACTAAGGGCGAAAAACTGTTTTTT. It encodes CASSLGTKGEKLFF.

There are many counts of this clonotype. The chain is built from TRBV6-2 or TRBV6-3 and TRBJ1-3; D unresolved. CDR1 is MNHEY and CDR2 is SVGEGT in the germline V gene. The germline V and J ends were trimmed by 8 bases and 4 bases, with 6 bases remaining between them. The CDR3 spans 11 residues. The CDR3 DNA reads as TGTGCCAGCGCCGCGGGAAACACCATATATTTT. Protein sequence: CASAAGNTIYF.

This clonotype has only one observation. A much bigger clone sits one base away, suggesting this may be a read error. V is TRBV27 and J is TRBJ1-2, with D unclear. Germline lookup yields CDR1 MNHEY and CDR2 SMNVEV (reference sequence). The CDR3 runs to 17 residues. The V and J ends lost 5 bases and 0 bases respectively, with 19 bases between them. The CDR3 nucleotides are TGTGCCAGCAGTGACTCTTCCCCCTCCCACACTAACTATGGCTACACCTTC. Its protein product is CASSDSSPSHTNYGYTF.

Many counts were recorded for this clonotype. J is TRBJ1-5 and V is TRBV18; TRBD1 might be the D (5 bases). The V end was cut by 1 base, the J end by 1 base, with 8 bases between. Germline lookup yields CDR1 KGHSH and CDR2 LQKENI. This CDR3 has 15 residues. The CDR3 DNA reads TGTGCCAGCTCACCACTGCGGGGGAGCAATCAGCCCCAGCATTTT. Its translation: CASSPLRGSNQPQHF.

This clonotype was seen repeatedly, ten times or more. The gene calls are TRBV28 and TRBJ2-1; D is uncertain. Germline V lookup: CDR1 MDHEN, CDR2 SYDVKM. Trimming left V 2 bases short and J 0 bases short, with 11 bases between. The CDR3 consists of 16 residues. The CDR3: CASSLQGRSSYNEQFF. The CDR3 region has the DNA TGTGCCAGCAGTTTACAAGGACGTAGCTCCTACAATGAGCAGTTCTTC.

In nucleotides, the CDR3 is TGCGCCAGTTTTGGGGTTAATGAGCAGTTCTTC. It specifies CASFGVNEQFF. The chain recombines TRBV5-1 with TRBJ2-1; no definite D call. V dropped 8 bases and J dropped 7 bases, with 10 bases sitting between them. CDR1 is SGHRS and CDR2 is YFSETQ in the germline V gene. CDR3 length equals 11 residues.

In its sample, this clonotype was seen a few times. The rearrangement links TRBV19 to TRBJ2-2, with D uncertain. Trimming cost V 5 bases and J 3 bases, with 10 bases left between them. The V gene's germline CDR1 is LNHDA and CDR2 SQIVND (reference sequence). The CDR3 length is 14 residues. The CDR3 DNA reads as TGTGCCAGTAGTGCCTCTCCATACACCGGGGAGCTGTTTTTT. It is translated as CASSASPYTGELFF.

The chain links TRBV28 to TRBJ2-1; D might be TRBD1 or TRBD2, each matching 5 bases. V lost 5 bases to trimming and J lost 8 bases, with 16 bases between them. This CDR3 spans 14 amino acids. Germline V gene lookup returns CDR1 MDHEN and CDR2 SYDVKM. The CDR3, as DNA: TGTGCCAGCAGTCTCTACGAGGGGACCTATGAGCAGTTCTTC. Residues: CASSLYEGTYEQFF.

V is TRBV12-5 and J is TRBJ1-4; the match to TRBD1 covers 7 bases. After removal of 3 bases from V and 16 bases from J, the junction contained 23 bases not matched to a gene. CDR1 and CDR2 from the germline V gene are LGHNT and FRNRAP. The CDR3 sequence is 17 residues long. The CDR3 DNA reads as TGTGCTAGTGGTTTACGTTCTTTTCGACAGGGACTAGTGGTTCGGTTTTTT. Protein: CASGLRSFRQGLVVRFF. Full variable domain (remainder filled in from reference TRBV12-5 and TRBJ1-4): DARVTQTPRHKVTEMGQEVTMRCQPILGHNTVFWYRQTMMQGLELLAYFRNRAPLDDSGMPKDRFSAEMPDATLATLKIQPSEPRDSAVYFCASGLRSFRQGLVVRFFGSGTQLSVL.

This clonotype was counted once. CDR3 in amino acids: CASSLTSGRTYEQFF. In DNA, the CDR3 is TGTGCCAGCAGTCTGACTAGCGGGAGGACCTATGAGCAGTTCTTC. This chain connects TRBV7-8 to TRBJ2-1, with 13 bases matching TRBD2. Germline trimming cut 6 bases from V and 8 bases from J; bases unmatched to any gene: 7. CDR3 length: 15 residues. The germline V gene has CDR1 SGHVS and CDR2 FQNEAQ.

This clonotype has only a few counts. This chain joins TRBV9 and TRBJ1-6; D perhaps matches TRBD1 (5 bases). This CDR3 spans 14 amino acids. Germline V gene lookup returns CDR1 SGDLS and CDR2 YYNGEE. Deletions cut 2 bases from V and 6 bases from J, with 9 bases between. CDR3 DNA sequence: TGTGCCAGCAGCGTCGGGGACCTTAATTCACCCCTCCACTTT. It encodes CASSVGDLNSPLHF.

A few counts support this clonotype. J is TRBJ2-7 and V is TRBV7-2, with TRBD2 matching 7 bases. Germline lookup yields CDR1 SGHTA and CDR2 FQGNSA. This CDR3 is built from 16 residues. The trim removed 0 bases at V and 2 bases at J, leaving 7 bases unmatched. This CDR3 reads CASSLARRDYPYEQYF. The CDR3 DNA reads as TGTGCCAGCAGCTTAGCTCGACGGGACTACCCCTACGAGCAGTACTTC.

This clonotype was picked up many times. CDR3 sequence reads: CASSPRLRGQPQHF. In DNA, the CDR3 is TGTGCCAGCAGCCCCAGGCTTCGGGGTCAGCCCCAGCATTTT. The V and J genes are TRBV28 and TRBJ1-5; D gene ambiguous. Between the trimmed V and J ends, which lost 6 bases and 6 bases, there was a span of 15 bases. The CDR3 spans 14 residues. CDR1 is MDHEN, CDR2 SYDVKM, per germline.

This clonotype was counted at least ten times. This chain links TRBV3-1 with TRBJ2-3, with D perhaps matching TRBD2 (6 bases). Germline assignment: CDR1 LGHDT and CDR2 YNNKEL (reference sequence). Trimming took 1 base from V and 2 from J, leaving 10 bases between them. The CDR3 loop spans 15 amino acids. The CDR3 sequence is CASSQGGIYTDTQYF. The CDR3 DNA is TGTGCCAGCAGCCAAGGCGGGATTTACACAGATACGCAGTATTTT.

This clonotype was found many times. A much larger clone sits a single nucleotide away, making a read error possible. V is TRBV28 and J is TRBJ2-7, with D uncertain. This CDR3 has 12 residues. Trimming took off 5 bases at V and 3 bases at J, with 8 bases between the two ends. The V gene's germline CDR1 is MDHEN and CDR2 SYDVKM. The DNA of the CDR3 is TGTGCCAGCAGTCTAGTTTACTACGAGCAGTACTTC. Its protein product is CASSLVYYEQYF. Filled out from reference TRBV28 and TRBJ2-7, the complete variable domain reads DVKVTQSSRYLVKRTGEKVFLECVQDMDHENMFWYRQDPGLGLRLIYFSYDVKMKEKGDIPEGYSVSREKKERFSLILESASTNQTSMYLCASSLVYYEQYFGPGTRLTVT.

The V and J genes are TRBV6-1 and TRBJ2-1, with TRBD2 identical over 14 bases. Losses at the gene ends were 4 bases for V and 10 bases for J; bases not matched to a gene: 6. Germline CDR1 and CDR2: MNHNS and SASEGT. The CDR3 contains 15 residues. CDR3 sequence: CASSGLAGGRGEQFF. The CDR3 nucleotides are TGTGCCAGCAGTGGACTAGCGGGAGGGCGCGGGGAGCAGTTCTTC.